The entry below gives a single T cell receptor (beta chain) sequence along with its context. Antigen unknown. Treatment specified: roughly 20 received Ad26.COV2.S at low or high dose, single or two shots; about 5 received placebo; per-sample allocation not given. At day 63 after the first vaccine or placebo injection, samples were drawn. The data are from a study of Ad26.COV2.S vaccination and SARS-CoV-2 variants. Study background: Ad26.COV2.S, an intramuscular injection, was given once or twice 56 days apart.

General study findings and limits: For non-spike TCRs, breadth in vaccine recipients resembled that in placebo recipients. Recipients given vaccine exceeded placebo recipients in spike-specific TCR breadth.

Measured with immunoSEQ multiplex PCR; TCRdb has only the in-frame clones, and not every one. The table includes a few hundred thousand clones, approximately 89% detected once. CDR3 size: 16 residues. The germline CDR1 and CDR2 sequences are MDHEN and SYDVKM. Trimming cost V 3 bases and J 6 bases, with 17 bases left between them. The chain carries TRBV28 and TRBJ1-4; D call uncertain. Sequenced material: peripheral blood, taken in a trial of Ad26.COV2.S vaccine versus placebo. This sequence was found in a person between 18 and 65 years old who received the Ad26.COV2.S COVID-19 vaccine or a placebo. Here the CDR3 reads CASSFLGFRKDEKLFF. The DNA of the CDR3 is TGTGCCAGCAGTTTTTTAGGTTTCAGGAAGGATGAAAAACTGTTTTTT.